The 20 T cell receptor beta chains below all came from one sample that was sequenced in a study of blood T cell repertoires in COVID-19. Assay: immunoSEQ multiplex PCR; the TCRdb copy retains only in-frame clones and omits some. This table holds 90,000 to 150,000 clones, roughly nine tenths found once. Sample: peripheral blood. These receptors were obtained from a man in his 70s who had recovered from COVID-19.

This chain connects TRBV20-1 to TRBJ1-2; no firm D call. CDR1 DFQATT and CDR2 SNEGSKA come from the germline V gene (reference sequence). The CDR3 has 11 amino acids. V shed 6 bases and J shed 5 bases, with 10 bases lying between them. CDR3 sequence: CSAQAIYGYTF. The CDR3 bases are TGCAGTGCCCAGGCGATATATGGCTACACCTTC.

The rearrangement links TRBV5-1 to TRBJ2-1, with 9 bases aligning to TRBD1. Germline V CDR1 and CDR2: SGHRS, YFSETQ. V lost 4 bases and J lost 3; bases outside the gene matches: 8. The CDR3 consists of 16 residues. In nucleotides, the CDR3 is TGCGCCAGCAGCGCCTCCGGGACAGGGATCTACAATGAGCAGTTCTTC. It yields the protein CASSASGTGIYNEQFF.

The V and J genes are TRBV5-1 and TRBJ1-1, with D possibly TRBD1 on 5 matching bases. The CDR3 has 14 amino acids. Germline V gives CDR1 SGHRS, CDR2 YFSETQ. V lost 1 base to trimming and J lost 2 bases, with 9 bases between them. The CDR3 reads CASSLNGHNTEAFF. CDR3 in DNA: TGCGCCAGCAGCTTGAACGGACACAACACTGAAGCTTTCTTT.

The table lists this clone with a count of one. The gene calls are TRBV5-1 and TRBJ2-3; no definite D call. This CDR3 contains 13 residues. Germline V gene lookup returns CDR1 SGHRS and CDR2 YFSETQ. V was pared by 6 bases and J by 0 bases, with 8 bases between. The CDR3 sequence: CASNLYSTDTQYF. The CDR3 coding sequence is TGCGCCAGCAACCTATATAGCACAGATACGCAGTATTTT. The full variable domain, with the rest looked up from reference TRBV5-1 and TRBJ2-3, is KAGVTQTPRYLIKTRGQQVTLSCSPISGHRSVSWYQQTPGQGLQFLFEYFSETQRNKGNFPGRFSGRQFSNSRSEMNVSTLELGDSALYLCASNLYSTDTQYFGPGTRLTVL.

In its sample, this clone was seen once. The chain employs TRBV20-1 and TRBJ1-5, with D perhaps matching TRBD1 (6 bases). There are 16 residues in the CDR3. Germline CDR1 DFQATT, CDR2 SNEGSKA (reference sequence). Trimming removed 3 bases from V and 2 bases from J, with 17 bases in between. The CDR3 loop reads CSASGPGAGGNQPQHF. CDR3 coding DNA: TGCAGTGCTAGTGGTCCAGGGGCAGGCGGCAATCAGCCCCAGCATTTT.

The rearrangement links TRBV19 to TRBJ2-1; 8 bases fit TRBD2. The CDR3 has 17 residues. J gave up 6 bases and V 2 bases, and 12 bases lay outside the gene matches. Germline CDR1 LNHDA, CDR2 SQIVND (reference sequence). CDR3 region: CASSITPRGGAANEQFF. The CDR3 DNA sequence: TGTGCCAGTAGTATAACCCCCCGGGGGGGGGCCGCCAATGAGCAGTTCTTC.

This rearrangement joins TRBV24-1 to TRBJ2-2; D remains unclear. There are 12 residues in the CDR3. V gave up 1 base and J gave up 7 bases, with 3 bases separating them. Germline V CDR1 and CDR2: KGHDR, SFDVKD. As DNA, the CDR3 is TGTGCCACCAGTGATTTATACGGGGAGCTGTTTTTT. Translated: CATSDLYGELFF.

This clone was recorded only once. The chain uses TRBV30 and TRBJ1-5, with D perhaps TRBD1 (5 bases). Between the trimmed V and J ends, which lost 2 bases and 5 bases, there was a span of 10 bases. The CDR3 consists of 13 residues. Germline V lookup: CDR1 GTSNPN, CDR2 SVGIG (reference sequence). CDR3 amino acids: CAWSTWGDQPQHF. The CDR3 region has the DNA TGTGCCTGGAGTACGTGGGGCGATCAGCCCCAGCATTTT.

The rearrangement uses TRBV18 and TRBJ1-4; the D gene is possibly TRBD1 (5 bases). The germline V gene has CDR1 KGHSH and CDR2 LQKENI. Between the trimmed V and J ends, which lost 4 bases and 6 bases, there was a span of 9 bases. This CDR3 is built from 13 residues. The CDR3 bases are TGTGCCAGCTCACGGGGGGGAGATGAAAAACTGTTTTTT. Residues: CASSRGGDEKLFF.

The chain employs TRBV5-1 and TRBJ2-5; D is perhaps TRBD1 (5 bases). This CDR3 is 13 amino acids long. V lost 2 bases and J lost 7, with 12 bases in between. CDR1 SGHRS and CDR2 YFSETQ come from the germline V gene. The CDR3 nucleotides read TGCGCCAGCAGCTTCAGGGTTAGCAGGACCCAGTACTTC. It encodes CASSFRVSRTQYF.

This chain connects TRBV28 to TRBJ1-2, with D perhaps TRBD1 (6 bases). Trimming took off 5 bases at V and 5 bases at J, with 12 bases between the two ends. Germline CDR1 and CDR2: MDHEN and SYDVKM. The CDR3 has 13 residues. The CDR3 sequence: CASSPGGGYGYTF. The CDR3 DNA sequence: TGTGCCAGCAGTCCGGGAGGGGGATATGGCTACACCTTC.

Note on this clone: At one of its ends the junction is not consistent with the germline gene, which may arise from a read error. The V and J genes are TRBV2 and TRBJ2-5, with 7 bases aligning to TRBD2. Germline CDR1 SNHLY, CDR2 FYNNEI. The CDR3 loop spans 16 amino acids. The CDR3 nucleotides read TGTGCCAGCACTGAAGCACAAGCGGGGCTAGGGGAGACCCAGTACTTC. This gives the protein CASTEAQAGLGETQYF.

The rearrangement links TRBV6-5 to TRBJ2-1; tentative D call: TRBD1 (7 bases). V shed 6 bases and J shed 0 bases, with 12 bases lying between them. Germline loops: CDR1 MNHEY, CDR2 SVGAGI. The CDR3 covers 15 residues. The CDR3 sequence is CASREGTVSYNEQFF. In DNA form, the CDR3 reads TGTGCCAGCAGGGAGGGGACAGTCTCCTACAATGAGCAGTTCTTC.

The CDR3 region is CASSLDLRENTEAFF. The DNA of the CDR3 is TGCGCCAGCAGCTTGGATCTCAGGGAGAACACTGAAGCTTTCTTT. This chain connects TRBV5-1 to TRBJ1-1, with a weak D call TRBD1 (5 bases). Germline CDR1 is SGHRS and CDR2 is YFSETQ. The CDR3 runs 15 residues. V lost 0 bases, J lost 1 base, and 10 bases lay in between.

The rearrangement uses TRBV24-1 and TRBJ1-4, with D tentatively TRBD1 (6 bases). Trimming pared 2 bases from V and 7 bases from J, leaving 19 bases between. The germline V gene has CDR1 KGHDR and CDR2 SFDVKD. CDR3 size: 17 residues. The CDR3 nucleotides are TGTGCCACCAGTGATTCCCTCGGGGGGCCCGAAGGTGAAAAACTGTTTTTT. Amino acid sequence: CATSDSLGGPEGEKLFF.

The CDR3 DNA is TGTGCCAGCAGCCCCAGACAGGGAGTCTATGGCTACACCTTC. Its protein is CASSPRQGVYGYTF. This chain uses TRBV7-2 with TRBJ1-2; 7 nucleotides agree with TRBD1. The ends lost 5 bases at V and 4 bases at J; junction bases unmatched: 7. The CDR3 loop spans 14 amino acids. Germline V gene sequence: CDR1 SGHTA, CDR2 FQGNSA.

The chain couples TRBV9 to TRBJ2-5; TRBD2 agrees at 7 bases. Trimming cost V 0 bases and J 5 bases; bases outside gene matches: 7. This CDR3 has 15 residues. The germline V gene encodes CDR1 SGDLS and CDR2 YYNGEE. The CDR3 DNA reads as TGTGCCAGCAGCGTAGGTGTCGGGGGGATGGAGACCCAGTACTTC. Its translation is CASSVGVGGMETQYF. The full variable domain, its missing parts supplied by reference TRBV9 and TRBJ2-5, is DSGVTQTPKHLITATGQRVTLRCSPRSGDLSVYWYQQSLDQGLQFLIQYYNGEERAKGNILERFSAQQFPDLHSELNLSSLELGDSALYFCASSVGVGGMETQYFGPGTRLLVL.

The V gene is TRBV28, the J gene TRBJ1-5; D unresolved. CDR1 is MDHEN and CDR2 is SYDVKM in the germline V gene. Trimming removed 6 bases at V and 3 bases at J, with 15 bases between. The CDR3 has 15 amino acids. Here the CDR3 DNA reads TGTGCCAGCAGGCTAGGGAGCCCTCCCAATCAGCCCCAGCATTTT. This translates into CASRLGSPPNQPQHF.

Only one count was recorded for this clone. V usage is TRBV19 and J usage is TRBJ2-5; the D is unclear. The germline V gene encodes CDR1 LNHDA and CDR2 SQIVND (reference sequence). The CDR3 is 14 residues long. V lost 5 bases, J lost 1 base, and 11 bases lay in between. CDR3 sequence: CASSPSNIQETQYF. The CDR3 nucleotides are TGTGCCAGTAGTCCTTCAAACATCCAAGAGACCCAGTACTTC.

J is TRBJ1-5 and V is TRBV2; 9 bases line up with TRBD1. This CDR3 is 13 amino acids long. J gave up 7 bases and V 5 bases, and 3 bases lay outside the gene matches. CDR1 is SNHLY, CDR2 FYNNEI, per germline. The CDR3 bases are TGTGCCAGCAGTCAGGACAGGGGACAGCCCCAGCATTTT. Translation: CASSQDRGQPQHF.